A single sample is the source of the 10 T cell receptor beta chains below, sequenced in a study of blood T cells in healthy people across ages. With a J-beta primer mix and a sample-barcoded 5' primer, a second PCR ran about 7 to 11 cycles. TCRdb called the 5' RACE reads again in MiXCR, with one record for every CDR3 protein. The sample consists of more than 700,000 distinct CDR3 sequences, about 53% of them appearing once. Sequences were obtained from blood. The receptors were gathered from an elderly man in good health.

V usage is TRBV4-1 and J usage is TRBJ1-1; D unclear. The CDR3 contains 13 residues. Germline loops: CDR1 MGHRA, CDR2 YSYEKL. With 3 bases removed from V and 0 bases from J, the gap between germline ends came to 5 bases. In nucleotides, the CDR3 is TGCGCCAGCAGCCATTCAGTGAACACTGAAGCTTTCTTT. Translation gives CASSHSVNTEAFF.

This clonotype was found many times. The chain employs TRBV7-2 and TRBJ2-5, with 13 bases fitting TRBD2. The length of the CDR3 is 16 residues. Germline lookup yields CDR1 SGHTA and CDR2 FQGNSA. Unmatched junction bases numbered 4, after V lost 1 base and J lost 5 bases. CDR3 in DNA: TGTGCCAGCAGCTTAGGAGGGACTAGCGGGACGGAGACCCAGTACTTC. Translated, it gives CASSLGGTSGTETQYF. The whole variable domain, filled in from reference TRBV7-2 and TRBJ2-5, reads GAGVSQSPSNKVTEKGKDVELRCDPISGHTALYWYRQSLGQGLEFLIYFQGNSAPDKSGLPSDRFSAERTGGSVSTLTIQRTQQEDSAVYLCASSLGGTSGTETQYFGPGTRLLVL.

The CDR3 bases are TGTGCCAGCAGTTCGGAGAGAGCCGGGACTACCCGCGCCAAGCAGTACTTC. This gives the protein CASSSERAGTTRAKQYF. The J gene is TRBJ2-7, the V gene TRBV6-5, with 7 bases matching TRBD2. The V gene's germline CDR1 is MNHEY and CDR2 SVGAGI. Trimming took 4 bases from V and 8 from J; bases not matched to a gene: 20. The CDR3 sequence is 17 residues long.

This clonotype was recorded a few times. The gene calls are TRBV20-1 and TRBJ1-2, with 7 bases lining up with TRBD1. The CDR3 extends over 15 amino acids. Germline CDR1 DFQATT, CDR2 SNEGSKA (reference sequence). J was trimmed by 4 bases and V by 3 bases; bases with no gene match: 11. Here the CDR3 DNA reads TGCAGTGCTAGCGAGGTCACAGGGGTCTTCTATGGCTACACCTTC. Its protein product is CSASEVTGVFYGYTF.

This clonotype was seen more than once but under ten times. The J gene is TRBJ2-5, the V gene TRBV3-1, with D possibly being TRBD2 (6 bases). V was trimmed by 0 bases and J by 1 base, leaving 21 bases between them. The germline V gene has CDR1 LGHDT and CDR2 YNNKEL (reference sequence). The CDR3 is made up of 19 amino acids. For the CDR3, the DNA is TGTGCCAGCAGCCAAGATGGAAAGTTTATGGGCGGGACCCAAGAGACCCAGTACTTC. Translation: CASSQDGKFMGGTQETQYF.

The genes are TRBV28 and TRBJ2-5, with a weak D call TRBD1 (5 bases). The V end was cut by 2 bases, the J end by 2 bases, with 12 bases between. Per germline, CDR1 MDHEN and CDR2 SYDVKM. The CDR3 length is 15 residues. As DNA, the CDR3 is TGTGCCAGCAGTTTAGTGGGTCCAGGGCAAGAGACCCAGTACTTC. Translating gives CASSLVGPGQETQYF.

This clonotype was seen more than once but under ten times. The chain employs TRBV5-6 and TRBJ1-6; D not certain. The CDR3 has 15 amino acids. With 3 bases removed from V and 9 bases from J, the gap between germline ends came to 16 bases. In germline, CDR1 is SGHDT, CDR2 YYEEEE. CDR3: CASSWRVSHPSPLHF. The CDR3 region has the DNA TGTGCCAGCAGCTGGCGCGTTAGCCATCCTTCACCCCTCCACTTT.

The table lists this clonotype with a count of one. The chain recombines TRBV20-1 with TRBJ2-2; possible D gene TRBD2, 5 bases. The CDR3 spans 12 residues. Germline V gene data show CDR1 as DFQATT and CDR2 as SNEGSKA (reference sequence). Between the trimmed V and J ends, which lost 6 bases and 4 bases, there was a span of 9 bases. CDR3 protein: CSAKAATGELFF. In nucleotides, the CDR3 is TGCAGTGCGAAAGCGGCCACCGGGGAGCTGTTTTTT.

This chain links TRBV27 with TRBJ2-4; 7 nucleotides align to TRBD1. CDR1 and CDR2 (germline): MNHEY, SMNVEV (reference sequence). Unmatched junction bases numbered 3, after V lost 2 bases and J lost 2 bases. The CDR3 is 15 amino acids. The DNA of the CDR3 is TGTGCCAGCAGTTTAAGGGGGCTTTCCAAAAACATTCAGTACTTC. Translation: CASSLRGLSKNIQYF.

The rearrangement links TRBV15 to TRBJ1-5; 9 bases align to TRBD1. The germline CDR1 and CDR2 sequences are LNHNV and YYDKDF (reference sequence). V was clipped by 5 bases and J by 3 bases; unmatched bases: 5. The CDR3 contains 15 residues. CDR3 sequence: CATSGGQGPNQPQHF. The DNA of the CDR3 is TGTGCCACCAGCGGGGGACAGGGCCCCAATCAGCCCCAGCATTTT.